Below are 32 T cell receptor beta chains sequenced from a single sample in a study of post-analysis software for immune sequencing data. Unique-molecular-identifier-tagged TCR beta cDNA libraries were used. TCRdb reprocessed the PCR reads with MiXCR, giving one entry per CDR3 protein. The table has some 160,000 distinct CDR3 sequences, 30% to 45% seen once. The sequenced sample was blood, obtained after autologous hematopoietic stem cell transplantation. The receptor set was obtained from a girl between 10 and 17 years old with multiple sclerosis.

In the case of this clonotype: The junction does not match germline at one end; this may be a read error. V and J are TRBV10-3 and TRBJ2-7, with 8 bases fitting TRBD1. The germline V gene has CDR1 ENHRY and CDR2 SYGVKD. This CDR3 contains 15 residues. CDR3 sequence reads: CAISESGQGTYEQYF. The CDR3 DNA is TGCGCCATCAGTGAGTCAGGACAGGGAACCTACGAGCAGTACTTC.

The rearrangement uses TRBV28 and TRBJ2-6; D not resolved. The germline V and J ends were trimmed by 5 bases and 0 bases, with 11 bases remaining between them. The CDR3 contains 16 residues. The germline gives CDR1 MDHEN, CDR2 SYDVKM. The CDR3 DNA reads as TGTGCCAGCAGTCGACCCTGGACCTCTGGGGCCAACGTCCTGACTTTC. This encodes CASSRPWTSGANVLTF.

The rearrangement joins TRBV5-6 to TRBJ2-2; D is possibly TRBD2 (6 bases). There are 13 residues in the CDR3. V was pared by 6 bases and J by 4 bases, with 10 bases between. Germline CDR1 reads SGHDT; CDR2 reads YYEEEE. The CDR3, as DNA: TGTGCCAGCACCAGGGACTTCACCGGGGAGCTGTTTTTT. Protein: CASTRDFTGELFF.

CDR3 nucleotides: TGTGCCAGCAGCCAGGGGCCCCATCTGGGGCAGTTCTTC. Translated, it gives CASSQGPHLGQFF. This chain links TRBV6-2 or TRBV6-3 with TRBJ2-1; D is possibly TRBD1 (6 bases). Germline-derived CDR1 and CDR2 are MNHEY and SVGEGT. Trimming cost V 6 bases and J 12 bases, with 18 bases left between them. CDR3 length equals 13 residues.

CDR3 coding DNA: TGCAGTGGCCGGTGGGCAGATACGCAGTATTTT. This encodes CSGRWADTQYF. This chain uses TRBV20-1 with TRBJ2-3, with D unresolved. V dropped 7 bases and J dropped 4 bases, with 9 bases sitting between them. Looked up from germline, CDR1 is DFQATT and CDR2 is SNEGSKA (reference sequence). The CDR3 runs to 11 residues.

The rearrangement links TRBV5-8 to TRBJ2-2; 10 nucleotides align to TRBD2. Trimming cost V 4 bases and J 1 base; bases outside gene matches: 4. This CDR3 has 16 amino acids. The germline gives CDR1 SGHTS, CDR2 YDEGEE. CDR3 DNA sequence: TGTGCCAGCAGCACAGGACTAGCGGTGAACACCGGGGAGCTGTTTTTT. This gives the protein CASSTGLAVNTGELFF. The full variable domain, rest sourced from reference TRBV5-8 and TRBJ2-2, is EAGVTQSPTHLIKTRGQQATLRCSPISGHTSVYWYQQALGLGLQFLLWYDEGEERNRGNFPPRFSGRQFPNYSSELNVNALELEDSALYLCASSTGLAVNTGELFFGEGSRLTVL.

This clonotype was observed at least ten times. The chain is built from TRBV7-9 and TRBJ2-7, with a possible D match to TRBD2 (5 bases). The germline V gene encodes CDR1 SEHNR and CDR2 FQNEAQ (reference sequence). V was pared by 5 bases and J by 1 base, with 9 bases between. The CDR3 runs 13 residues. This chain's CDR3 is CASSPGISYEQYF. Written as DNA, the CDR3 is TGTGCCAGCAGCCCCGGGATTTCCTACGAGCAGTACTTC.

This sequence joins TRBV5-1 and TRBJ2-3; D is perhaps TRBD1 or TRBD2 (5 bases each). The CDR3 has 15 amino acids. V lost 3 bases and J 4 bases, leaving 15 bases between the germline ends. Germline CDR1 and CDR2: SGHRS and YFSETQ. The CDR3 is CASSSTSRGADTQYF. CDR3 in DNA: TGCGCCAGCAGCTCGACGTCGAGGGGTGCAGATACGCAGTATTTT.

This clonotype was recorded a few times. The chain recombines TRBV11-2 with TRBJ2-7; D possibly uses TRBD1 or TRBD2 (6 bases each). The V end was cut by 6 bases, the J end by 3 bases, with 15 bases between. Germline CDR1 SGHAT, CDR2 FQNNGV. The CDR3 has 14 amino acids. The CDR3 nucleotides are TGTGCCAGCAGGATGACAGGAGGGGGCTACGAGCAGTACTTC. Protein product: CASRMTGGGYEQYF.

This clonotype was recorded a few times. CDR3 amino acids: CASSLGQGLLSTEAFF. The CDR3 bases are TGCGCCAGCAGCTTGGGTCAGGGGTTATTGAGCACTGAAGCTTTCTTT. The chain employs TRBV5-1 and TRBJ1-1; D possibly corresponds to TRBD1 (6 bases). Germline V gene data show CDR1 as SGHRS and CDR2 as YFSETQ. V gave up 0 bases and J gave up 4 bases, with 16 bases separating them. The CDR3 contains 16 residues.

This clonotype was picked up a small number of times. The rearrangement uses TRBV6-5 and TRBJ1-4, with D unresolved. The CDR3 runs to 15 residues. Looked up from germline, CDR1 is MNHEY and CDR2 is SVGAGI. Trimming left V 7 bases short and J 0 bases short, with 12 bases between. The CDR3 DNA sequence: TGTGCCAGCAAACCTGCAGGTGCAACTAATGAAAAACTGTTTTTT. Protein product: CASKPAGATNEKLFF.

This clonotype was observed many times. The chain recombines TRBV29-1 with TRBJ2-7; D perhaps matches TRBD2 (6 bases). The CDR3 loop spans 13 amino acids. Per the germline V gene, CDR1 is SQVTM and CDR2 is ANQGSEA. The V end was cut by 8 bases, the J end by 6 bases, with 20 bases between. CDR3 coding DNA: TGCAGCTTCCTCAGCAGGAGGGGAGGCGAGCAGTACTTC. It is translated as CSFLSRRGGEQYF.

The chain uses TRBV12-3 or TRBV12-4 and TRBJ2-3, with 7 bases that match TRBD2. The CDR3 runs to 14 residues. V lost 8 bases, J lost 0 bases, and 5 bases stayed unmatched. The CDR3 DNA sequence: TGTGCCAGCCTCATGGGACTAAGCACAGATACGCAGTATTTT. This sequence encodes CASLMGLSTDTQYF.

This rearrangement joins TRBV6-2 or TRBV6-3 to TRBJ1-1; perhaps TRBD1 as D (5 bases). The CDR3 runs 16 residues. V lost 2 bases and J 5 bases, leaving 18 bases between the germline ends. Germline values: CDR1 MNHEY, CDR2 SVGEGT. The CDR3 reads CASSYIGALPGTEAFF. The CDR3, as DNA: TGTGCCAGCAGTTACATCGGCGCGCTTCCAGGGACTGAAGCTTTCTTT.

This clonotype was recorded once. V usage is TRBV6-1 and J usage is TRBJ2-2, with TRBD2 matching over 8 bases. The length of the CDR3 is 17 residues. Germline lookup yields CDR1 MNHNS and CDR2 SASEGT. The V gene end was trimmed by 7 bases and the J gene end by 5 bases; junction bases not matched to a gene: 15. The CDR3 nucleotides read TGTGCCAGCACCTTACGGGGGTTCATAGCGGGGACCGGGGAGCTGTTTTTT. It yields the protein CASTLRGFIAGTGELFF.

This clonotype has ten or more counts. The chain joins TRBV5-6 to TRBJ2-3; 7 bases are a match to TRBD2. V shed 1 base, J shed 0 bases, and the junction held 11 bases outside the gene matches. The CDR3 runs to 18 residues. Germline values: CDR1 SGHDT, CDR2 YYEEEE. The CDR3 region is CASSLWEGLWGSTDTQYF. The CDR3 nucleotides read TGTGCCAGCAGCTTGTGGGAGGGGCTGTGGGGGAGCACAGATACGCAGTATTTT.

This clonotype was seen more than once but under ten times. The chain joins TRBV7-6 to TRBJ2-2; D gene uncertain. CDR1 is SGHVS, CDR2 FNYEAQ, per germline. V shed 3 bases and J shed 4 bases, with 12 bases lying between them. CDR3 size: 15 residues. The CDR3 nucleotides read TGTGCCAGCAGCTTCGGCCTAGACGCCACCGGGGAGCTGTTTTTT. It codes for CASSFGLDATGELFF.

This clonotype appeared a few times. The chain is built from TRBV12-3 or TRBV12-4 and TRBJ1-2, with a possible D match to TRBD1 (5 bases). The CDR3 covers 14 residues. Between the trimmed V and J ends, which lost 6 bases and 6 bases, there was a span of 17 bases. This CDR3 is CASSWRLPGHGYTF. CDR3 nucleotide sequence: TGTGCCAGCAGCTGGAGGCTCCCGGGGCATGGCTACACCTTC.

This clonotype was seen a handful of times. This chain uses TRBV29-1 with TRBJ2-5; 11 nucleotides align to TRBD1. Trimming cost V 5 bases and J 2 bases; bases outside gene matches: 22. The germline CDR1 and CDR2 sequences are SQVTM and ANQGSEA. This CDR3 is built from 20 residues. The CDR3 loop is CSVFPGQGVVPSLRQETQYF. CDR3 in DNA: TGCAGCGTTTTTCCGGGACAGGGGGTAGTGCCCAGTCTGAGGCAAGAGACCCAGTACTTC.

Here the CDR3 reads CASSKGQTSGTSGRWGTDTQYF. The DNA for the CDR3 is TGTGCCAGCAGCAAAGGACAGACCTCCGGGACTAGCGGGAGATGGGGCACAGATACGCAGTATTTT. This sequence joins TRBV21-1 and TRBJ2-3; TRBD2 is the table's D call and was not checked against the DNA. TRBV21-1 corresponds to a pseudogene. The CDR3 has 22 amino acids.

In this sample, this clonotype turned up a few times. This clone may be a read error of a much larger clone one base away. This chain uses TRBV20-1 with TRBJ2-5; TRBD1 is a possible D gene (5 bases). The CDR3 totals 15 residues. Germline assignment: CDR1 DFQATT and CDR2 SNEGSKA (reference sequence). The CDR3 loop reads CSATSDSHTKEAQYF. The CDR3 nucleotides read TGCAGTGCTACCTCAGACAGTCACACAAAAGAGGCCCAGTACTTC.

This clonotype appeared a few times. The rearrangement links TRBV5-6 to TRBJ1-5; perhaps TRBD1 as D (5 bases). Trimming stripped 3 bases from V and 7 bases from J, with 11 bases between. Germline CDR1 reads SGHDT; CDR2 reads YYEEEE. The CDR3 runs to 13 residues. CDR3 in amino acids: CASSSSTAQPQHF. CDR3 sequence (DNA): TGTGCCAGCAGCTCCTCGACAGCCCAGCCCCAGCATTTT.

There are a few counts of this clonotype. This chain uses TRBV2 with TRBJ2-5, with D tentatively TRBD2 (6 bases). The CDR3 contains 14 residues. In germline, CDR1 is SNHLY, CDR2 FYNNEI. V shed 5 bases and J shed 2 bases, with 12 bases lying between them. The CDR3 is CASSRDFMQETQYF. CDR3 nucleotide sequence: TGTGCCAGCAGTCGGGACTTCATGCAAGAGACCCAGTACTTC. Looking up the rest from reference TRBV2 and TRBJ2-5 gives the full variable domain: EPEVTQTPSHQVTQMGQEVILRCVPISNHLYFYWYRQILGQKVEFLVSFYNNEISEKSEIFDDQFSVERPDGSNFTLKIRSTKLEDSAMYFCASSRDFMQETQYFGPGTRLLVL.

The chain employs TRBV7-9 and TRBJ2-5; TRBD1 aligns across 7 bases. Trimming removed 5 bases from V and 4 bases from J; junction bases left unmatched: 7. The CDR3 is 14 amino acids. CDR1 is SEHNR, CDR2 FQNEAQ, per germline (reference sequence). The CDR3 spells CASSPYRGGETQYF. The CDR3 DNA follows: TGTGCCAGCAGCCCATACAGGGGTGGAGAGACCCAGTACTTC. Looking up the rest from reference TRBV7-9 and TRBJ2-5 gives the full variable domain: DTGVSQNPRHKITKRGQNVTFRCDPISEHNRLYWYRQTLGQGPEFLTYFQNEAQLEKSRLLSDRFSAERPKGSFSTLEIQRTEQGDSAMYLCASSPYRGGETQYFGPGTRLLVL.

In DNA, the CDR3 is TGCAGTGCTAGAGAAATGGGGTTGGCCCGGTTGAACTATGGCTACACCTTC. This gives the protein CSAREMGLARLNYGYTF. The chain joins TRBV20-1 to TRBJ1-2; D unresolved. This CDR3 comprises 17 residues. Germline-derived CDR1 and CDR2 are DFQATT and SNEGSKA (reference sequence). V was cut by 0 bases and J by 2 bases, with 19 bases left in between.

This clonotype was seen a handful of times. The V and J genes are TRBV5-1 and TRBJ2-1; 7 nucleotides line up with TRBD2. V was pared by 4 bases and J by 0 bases, with 7 bases of the junction left unmatched. Looked up from germline, CDR1 is SGHRS and CDR2 is YFSETQ. This CDR3 region has 16 residues. The CDR3 bases are TGCGCCAGCAGCCCCGTAGCGGGCAGCTCCTACAATGAGCAGTTCTTC. This sequence encodes CASSPVAGSSYNEQFF.

This clonotype has a handful of counts. The chain links TRBV6-2 or TRBV6-3 to TRBJ2-1, with 8 nucleotides matching TRBD1. The germline V gene encodes CDR1 MNHEY and CDR2 SVGEGT. The trim removed 2 bases at V and 2 bases at J, leaving 5 bases unmatched. The CDR3 is 16 amino acids. CDR3 nucleotide sequence: TGTGCCAGCAGTTACCAGGGGGCTCCCCCCTACAATGAGCAGTTCTTC. It translates to CASSYQGAPPYNEQFF.

The rearrangement uses TRBV20-1 and TRBJ2-3; 9 bases fit TRBD1. The germline V gene has CDR1 DFQATT and CDR2 SNEGSKA (reference sequence). With V trimmed by 6 bases and J by 6 bases, 13 bases remained unmatched. The CDR3 totals 15 residues. The CDR3 DNA sequence: TGCAGTGCCGGCATGCGGGACAGGGCGTGGGATACGCAGTATTTT. Its protein is CSAGMRDRAWDTQYF.

The chain couples TRBV2 to TRBJ2-7, with 7 bases fitting TRBD2. The DNA matches TRBJ2-5 better at its end, which makes the J call doubtful. This CDR3 is built from 13 residues. Germline V gene data show CDR1 as SNHLY and CDR2 as FYNNEI. DNA for the CDR3: TGTGCCAGCAGCCCGACTAGCAGGGTGACCCAGTACTTC. Its protein product is CASSPTSRVTQYF.

This clonotype was seen only a few times. The chain combines TRBV6-1 with TRBJ1-2; 8 nucleotides line up with TRBD1. The CDR3 sequence is 14 residues long. V shed 5 bases and J 4 bases; nucleotides not matched to a gene: 6. From germline, CDR1 is MNHNS and CDR2 SASEGT. The CDR3 loop reads CASSTPDRAYGYTF. CDR3 in DNA: TGTGCCAGCAGTACACCGGACAGGGCCTATGGCTACACCTTC.

A few counts support this clonotype. The gene calls are TRBV28 and TRBJ1-2; no definite D call. The CDR3 contains 12 residues. Trimming left V 7 bases short and J 2 bases short, with 8 bases between. Germline lookup yields CDR1 MDHEN and CDR2 SYDVKM. The CDR3 loop reads CASKRANYGYTF. In DNA form, the CDR3 reads TGTGCCAGCAAAAGGGCGAACTATGGCTACACCTTC.

This clonotype is categorized as medium-sized. J is TRBJ2-5 and V is TRBV15; D gene uncertain. The V gene lost 4 bases and the J gene lost 4 bases, with 10 bases spanning the gap. The CDR3 totals 13 residues. CDR1 and CDR2 from the germline V gene are LNHNV and YYDKDF (reference sequence). The CDR3 DNA sequence: TGTGCCACCAGCATAAGTGGTGGAGAGACCCAGTACTTC. Translating gives CATSISGGETQYF.